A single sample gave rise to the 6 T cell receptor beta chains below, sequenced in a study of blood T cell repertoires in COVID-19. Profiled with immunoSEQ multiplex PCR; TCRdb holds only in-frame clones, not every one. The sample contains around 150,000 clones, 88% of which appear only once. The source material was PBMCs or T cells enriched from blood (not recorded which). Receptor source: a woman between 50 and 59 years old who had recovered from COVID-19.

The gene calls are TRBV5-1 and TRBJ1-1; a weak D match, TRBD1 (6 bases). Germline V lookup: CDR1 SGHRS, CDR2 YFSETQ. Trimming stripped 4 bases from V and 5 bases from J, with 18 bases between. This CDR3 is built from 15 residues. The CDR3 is CASSGGGGGWTEAFF. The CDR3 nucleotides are TGCGCCAGCAGCGGGGGCGGGGGGGGTTGGACTGAAGCTTTCTTT.

The CDR3 region has the DNA TGTGCCAGTACGTCTGGAGCCAACTCCTATAATTCACCCCTCCACTTT. This codes for CASTSGANSYNSPLHF. The chain combines TRBV11-1 with TRBJ1-6, with no clear D. The germline V and J ends were trimmed by 9 bases and 0 bases, with 15 bases remaining between them. Germline CDR1 SGHAT, CDR2 FQDESV (reference sequence). The CDR3 loop spans 16 amino acids.

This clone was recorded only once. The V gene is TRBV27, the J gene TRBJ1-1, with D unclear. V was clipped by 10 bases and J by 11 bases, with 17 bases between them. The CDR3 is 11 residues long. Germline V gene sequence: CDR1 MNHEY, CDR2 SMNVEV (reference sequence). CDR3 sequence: CATRSGGWAFF. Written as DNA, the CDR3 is TGTGCCACCAGGTCGGGAGGCTGGGCTTTCTTT.

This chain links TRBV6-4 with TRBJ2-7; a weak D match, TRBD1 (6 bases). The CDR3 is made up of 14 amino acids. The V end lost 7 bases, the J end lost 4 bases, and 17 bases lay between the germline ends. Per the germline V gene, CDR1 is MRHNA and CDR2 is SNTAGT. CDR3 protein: CASISRDTDYEQYF. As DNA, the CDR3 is TGTGCCAGCATCTCCCGGGACACAGATTACGAGCAGTACTTC.

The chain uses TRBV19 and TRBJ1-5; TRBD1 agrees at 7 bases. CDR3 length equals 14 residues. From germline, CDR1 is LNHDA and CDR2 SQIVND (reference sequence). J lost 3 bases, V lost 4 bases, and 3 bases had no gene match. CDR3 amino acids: CASSNGQDNQPQHF. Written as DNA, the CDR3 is TGTGCCAGTAGTAACGGACAGGACAATCAGCCCCAGCATTTT.

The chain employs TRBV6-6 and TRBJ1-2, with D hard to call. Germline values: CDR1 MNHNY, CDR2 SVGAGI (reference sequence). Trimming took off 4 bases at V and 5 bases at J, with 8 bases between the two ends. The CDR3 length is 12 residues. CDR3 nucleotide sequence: TGTGCCAGCAGTTCCCCCCTTTATGGCTACACCTTC. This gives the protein CASSSPLYGYTF.